A single sample gave rise to the 23 T cell receptor beta chains below, sequenced in a study of TIL therapy for anti-PD-1-resistant metastatic lung cancer (dated by TCRdb to about 2021). Read against the paper, the sample's time point label means: pre-treatment sample, taken before nivolumab and TIL therapy. Using bias-controlled multiplex PCR with the immunoSEQ v3 hsTCRB kit, the TCR beta CDR3 regions were amplified from genomic DNA. TCRdb took this table from immuneACCESS and kept in-frame rearrangements with V and J called. Such tables lack part of the clones; where checked against another copy, unresolved V genes explain under half of the gap, and the rest is unexplained. Across this sample there are 54,000 or so clones, with 80% to 90% seen only once. 2.6% of the sample is taken by the ten largest. The sample was blood, taken at baseline. These receptors originate from a person between 25 and 79 years old with non-small cell lung cancer.

The V gene is TRBV16, the J gene TRBJ1-2; D possibly corresponds to TRBD1 (5 bases). The V end was cut by 9 bases, the J end by 4 bases, with 9 bases between. CDR1 and CDR2 from the germline V gene are KGHSY and FQNENV. There are 11 residues in the CDR3. CDR3 in DNA: TGTGCCAGTCAGGGAAGCTATGGCTACACCTTC. This gives the protein CASQGSYGYTF.

This CDR3 reads CASSVDRLNTGELFF. CDR3 coding DNA: TGTGCCAGCAGCGTAGACAGGTTGAACACCGGGGAGCTGTTTTTT. The chain carries TRBV9 and TRBJ2-2; TRBD1 is a possible D gene (5 bases). From germline, CDR1 is SGDLS and CDR2 YYNGEE. The CDR3 loop spans 15 amino acids. V was pared by 0 bases and J by 1 base, with 7 bases between.

V usage is TRBV24-1 and J usage is TRBJ1-5; 9 bases line up with TRBD1. V shed 6 bases, J shed 7 bases, and the junction held 15 bases outside the gene matches. The CDR3 has 17 residues. Per germline, CDR1 KGHDR and CDR2 SFDVKD. CDR3 bases: TGTGCCACCAGTTTAGCTGATAAACAGGGGGCATGGCAGCCCCAGCATTTT. Translated: CATSLADKQGAWQPQHF.

This chain joins TRBV5-8 and TRBJ1-1; 9 nucleotides align to TRBD1. Germline V gives CDR1 SGHTS, CDR2 YDEGEE. Germline trimming cut 4 bases from V and 1 base from J; bases unmatched to any gene: 2. The length of the CDR3 is 14 residues. Written as DNA, the CDR3 is TGTGCCAGCAGCCGGGACAGGGCGAACACTGAAGCTTTCTTT. Protein sequence: CASSRDRANTEAFF.

This clone appeared a few times. The V and J genes are TRBV3-1 (or the pseudogene TRBV3-2) and TRBJ1-3, with no clear D. CDR1 is LGHDT and CDR2 is YNNKEL in the germline V gene (reference sequence). V lost 0 bases, J lost 0 bases, and 9 bases lay in between. The CDR3 is 16 amino acids. The CDR3: CASSQELRGSGNTIYF. In nucleotides, the CDR3 is TGTGCCAGCAGCCAAGAACTGCGGGGCTCTGGAAACACCATATATTTT.

In its sample, this clone was seen a few times. The gene calls are TRBV9 and TRBJ2-3; 10 bases match TRBD2. J lost 6 bases, V lost 2 bases, and 6 bases had no gene match. CDR1 and CDR2 from the germline V gene are SGDLS and YYNGEE. CDR3 size: 15 residues. The CDR3 bases are TGTGCCAGCAGCGTCAATAGCGGGGGGTGGGATACGCAGTATTTT. Encoded protein: CASSVNSGGWDTQYF.

V and J are TRBV30 and TRBJ1-1; D not certain. Germline V CDR1 and CDR2: GTSNPN, SVGIG (reference sequence). The CDR3 has 13 amino acids. V shed 8 bases and J shed 8 bases, with 21 bases lying between them. The CDR3 spells CATNWAGEWEAFF. The CDR3, as DNA: TGTGCCACGAATTGGGCCGGGGAGTGGGAAGCTTTCTTT. Full variable domain (remainder filled in from reference TRBV30 and TRBJ1-1): SQTIHQWPATLVQPVGSPLSLECTVEGTSNPNLYWYRQAAGRGLQLLFYSVGIGQISSEVPQNLSASRPQDRQFILSSKKLLLSDSGFYLCATNWAGEWEAFFGQGTRLTVV.

V and J are TRBV28 and TRBJ1-4; tentative D call: TRBD1 (6 bases). The V gene lost 3 bases and the J gene lost 13 bases, with 12 bases spanning the gap. The CDR3 has 12 residues. The germline CDR1 and CDR2 sequences are MDHEN and SYDVKM. The CDR3 protein is CASSFYQGRLFF. Here the CDR3 DNA reads TGTGCCAGCAGTTTCTATCAGGGGAGACTGTTTTTT.

The rearrangement joins TRBV7-9 to TRBJ2-1, with 8 bases matching TRBD2. Germline V gene sequence: CDR1 SEHNR, CDR2 FQNEAQ (reference sequence). The J segment lost 8 bases and the V segment lost 1 base, leaving 7 bases of the junction unmatched. The CDR3 is 15 residues long. This CDR3 reads CASSLDGREADEQFF. CDR3 sequence (DNA): TGTGCCAGCAGCTTAGACGGGCGGGAGGCTGATGAGCAGTTCTTC.

A single count supports this clone. The V gene is TRBV5-1, the J gene TRBJ1-3, with D unresolved. Trimming stripped 4 bases from V and 3 bases from J, with 17 bases between. The CDR3 is 16 residues long. Per the germline V gene, CDR1 is SGHRS and CDR2 is YFSETQ. The CDR3 bases are TGCGCCAGCAGCGTAGGACTGGGTGAAGATGGAAACACCATATATTTT. Protein product: CASSVGLGEDGNTIYF.

The rearrangement uses TRBV6-5 and TRBJ2-7, with a possible D match to TRBD1 (6 bases). Deletions cut 7 bases from V and 0 bases from J, with 7 bases between. CDR3 length equals 12 residues. CDR1 and CDR2 from the germline V gene are MNHEY and SVGAGI. CDR3 nucleotide sequence: TGTGCCAGCAAGGGGGACTCCTACGAGCAGTACTTC. Residues: CASKGDSYEQYF.

The V gene is TRBV3-1 (or the pseudogene TRBV3-2), the J gene TRBJ2-6; unclear D gene. CDR3 length: 16 amino acids. Germline CDR1 is LGHDT and CDR2 is YNNKEL (reference sequence). Between the trimmed V and J ends, which lost 1 base and 2 bases, there was a span of 9 bases. CDR3 sequence: CASSQAPGTGANVLTF. CDR3 nucleotide sequence: TGTGCCAGCAGCCAAGCCCCCGGTACTGGGGCCAACGTCCTGACTTTC.

This clone appeared a few times. The chain joins TRBV4-1 to TRBJ2-3; 11 bases line up with TRBD2. The V gene end was trimmed by 4 bases and the J gene end by 5 bases; junction bases not matched to a gene: 5. Per the germline V gene, CDR1 is MGHRA and CDR2 is YSYEKL. This CDR3 contains 15 residues. CDR3 amino acids: CASSLLAGGQDTQYF. The CDR3 DNA sequence: TGCGCCAGCAGCCTTTTAGCGGGGGGGCAAGATACGCAGTATTTT.

CDR3 nucleotides: TGTGCCAGCAGCTCCGGGGCTTTCTCTGGGGCCAACGTCCTGACTTTC. As protein: CASSSGAFSGANVLTF. This chain uses TRBV7-2 with TRBJ2-6, with D possibly being TRBD1 or TRBD2 (5 bases each). The V gene lost 4 bases and the J gene lost 0 bases, with 10 bases spanning the gap. Germline values: CDR1 SGHTA, CDR2 FQGNSA. CDR3 size: 16 residues.

The chain employs TRBV11-2 and TRBJ1-6; 7 bases are a match to TRBD1. V dropped 2 bases and J dropped 10; count of bases not matched to a gene: 5. This CDR3 comprises 14 residues. Germline V CDR1 and CDR2: SGHAT, FQNNGV. The CDR3 DNA reads as TGTGCCAGCAGCTTATTAGGGGGCGACTCACCCCTCCACTTT. It translates to CASSLLGGDSPLHF.

The chain is built from TRBV19 and TRBJ1-6; 12 nucleotides line up with TRBD1. This CDR3 contains 16 residues. Per the germline V gene, CDR1 is LNHDA and CDR2 is SQIVND (reference sequence). Germline trimming cut 3 bases from V and 13 bases from J; bases unmatched to any gene: 10. The CDR3 DNA reads as TGTGCCAGTAGTATTCGGGGGGACAGGGGGCGGAACCCCCTCCACTTT. Its translation is CASSIRGDRGRNPLHF.

This clone is a singleton in its sample. The chain couples TRBV2 to TRBJ1-3; D not resolved. The CDR3 consists of 14 residues. Trimming took 4 bases from V and 4 from J, leaving 11 bases between them. CDR1 is SNHLY and CDR2 is FYNNEI in the germline V gene. CDR3: CASSAGNSGNTIYF. CDR3 DNA: TGTGCCAGCAGTGCCGGGAACAGCGGAAACACCATATATTTT.

This clone was counted between two and nine times. The rearrangement uses TRBV20-1 and TRBJ1-1; D gene unclear. CDR1 and CDR2 from the germline V gene are DFQATT and SNEGSKA (reference sequence). V lost 7 bases to trimming and J lost 0 bases, with 6 bases between them. The CDR3 sequence is 11 residues long. CDR3 amino acids: CSGRLNTEAFF. The CDR3 DNA is TGCAGTGGGAGGTTGAACACTGAAGCTTTCTTT.

This sequence joins TRBV3-1 (or the pseudogene TRBV3-2) and TRBJ2-2; D call uncertain. Looked up from germline, CDR1 is LGHDT and CDR2 is YNNKEL (reference sequence). Trimming removed 5 bases from V and 7 bases from J, with 5 bases in between. CDR3 length: 11 residues. The CDR3 DNA sequence: TGTGCCAGCAGCGAGATCGGGGAGCTGTTTTTT. This codes for CASSEIGELFF.

The V gene is TRBV7-6, the J gene TRBJ2-1, with TRBD2 matching over 9 bases. The CDR3 consists of 19 residues. Germline V lookup: CDR1 SGHVS, CDR2 FNYEAQ. The J segment lost 0 bases and the V segment lost 6 bases, leaving 15 bases of the junction unmatched. For the CDR3, the DNA is TGTGCCAGCAGTCCGGCGACGGCTAGCGGGATCAGCTCCTACAATGAGCAGTTCTTC. It codes for CASSPATASGISSYNEQFF.

This chain links TRBV4-1 with TRBJ2-1; D is unresolved. V was cut by 3 bases and J by 8 bases, with 11 bases left in between. The length of the CDR3 is 13 residues. Germline CDR1 is MGHRA and CDR2 is YSYEKL. CDR3 loop: CASSQYPRDEQFF. CDR3 DNA sequence: TGCGCCAGCAGCCAGTACCCTCGCGATGAGCAGTTCTTC.

The CDR3 loop is CARDPGTSGYNEQFF. CDR3 sequence (DNA): TGTGCCAGAGACCCCGGGACTAGCGGATACAATGAGCAGTTCTTC. V gene TRBV14 combines with J gene TRBJ2-1, with 11 bases aligning to TRBD2. The CDR3 totals 15 residues. Trimming cost V 9 bases and J 4 bases; bases outside gene matches: 8. Germline CDR1 is SGHDN and CDR2 is FVKESK.

The CDR3 loop reads CASRIQGMGNTIYF. DNA of the CDR3: TGCGCCAGCAGGATACAGGGGATGGGAAACACCATATATTTT. This chain joins TRBV5-1 and TRBJ1-3, with 7 nucleotides matching TRBD1. The germline gives CDR1 SGHRS, CDR2 YFSETQ. The CDR3 loop spans 14 amino acids. V shed 5 bases, J shed 4 bases, and the junction held 6 bases outside the gene matches.